This T cell receptor (beta chain) is drawn from a study of intratumoral heterogeneity in liver cancer. As for the study more broadly: In the full roughly 15-patient cohort, the median age was around 59 years and the majority of patients were male. Of the roughly 70 multiregional samples collected from around 14 HCC patients in the overall cohort, 45 to 55 were tumoral regions and approximately 20 were adjacent nontumoral regions. RNA-seq, DNA sequencing, TCR-seq and SNP array data from multiple regions of hepatocellular carcinoma specimens were combined in the study to investigate intratumor heterogeneity.

Every patient had early-stage hepatocellular carcinoma and went to surgical resection without receiving any prior therapy. No macroscopic evidence of necrosis or hemorrhage was present in the sampled areas. Multiple regions from a couple of patients underwent TCR sequencing (ImmunoSeq). Each frozen resection tissue sample was taken at least 1 cm away from every other sample. Samples labelled N came from nontumoral liver tissue adjacent to the tumor. Genomic DNA was extracted from bulk tissue using the DNeasy blood and tissue kit. The junction shows trimming of 5 bases on V and 6 bases on J, plus 17 bases between the germline ends. For CDR1 and CDR2, the germline V gene lists MDHEN and SYDVKM. From its cysteine to its phenylalanine, the CDR3 spans 15 amino acids. Kept here is only the CDR3 DNA, which spans 45 bases and is read in frame from base 1. Study-wide conclusions, independent of this receptor: Limitations acknowledged by the authors included a relatively low number of patients and under-sampled representation of tumor-infiltrating lymphocytes.

By how much of the sample it makes up, this clone is medium-sized (0.01 to 0.1%). This receptor's antigen is unknown. No much larger clonotype is one base removed from it; base qualities were not supplied. The immunoSEQ assay was used to sequence TCR beta chain CDR3 regions from genomic DNA. Rearranged VDJ segments were amplified with primers annealing to V and J segments. In the paper's pipeline: The ImmunoSeq Analyzer software was used to compute clonality and richness metrics. Differentially abundant clones between regions were identified using Fisher's exact test plus a beta-binomial method for added stringency. TCRdb stores this immuneACCESS table with in-frame sequences only. Part of the clones is absent; in the studies checked, under half of the shortfall reflects unresolved V genes, and no reason is known for the rest. The V and J calls and clone size are taken from that table; D and trimming were inferred from the DNA. This sample holds 20,000 to 25,000 clones; around two thirds were observed only once. In total, the top ten clones hold roughly 17% of the sample.

Recombination connected TRBV28 to TRBJ2-1; TRBD1 could be the D gene, as 6 bases match. The TCR comes from a woman in her 70s with hepatocellular carcinoma. Material: tumor-adjacent normal tissue, obtained before any cancer treatment. The DNA sequence follows: TGTGCCAGCAGTCCGCACAGGGAGCGAGGCAATGAGCAGTTCTTC. This encodes CASSPHRERGNEQFF. Beyond the CDR3, the reference TRBV28 and TRBJ2-1 genes provide the residues; the full variable domain reads: DVKVTQSSRYLVKRTGEKVFLECVQDMDHENMFWYRQDPGLGLRLIYFSYDVKMKEKGDIPEGYSVSREKKERFSLILESASTNQTSMYLCASSPHRERGNEQFFGPGTRLTVL.